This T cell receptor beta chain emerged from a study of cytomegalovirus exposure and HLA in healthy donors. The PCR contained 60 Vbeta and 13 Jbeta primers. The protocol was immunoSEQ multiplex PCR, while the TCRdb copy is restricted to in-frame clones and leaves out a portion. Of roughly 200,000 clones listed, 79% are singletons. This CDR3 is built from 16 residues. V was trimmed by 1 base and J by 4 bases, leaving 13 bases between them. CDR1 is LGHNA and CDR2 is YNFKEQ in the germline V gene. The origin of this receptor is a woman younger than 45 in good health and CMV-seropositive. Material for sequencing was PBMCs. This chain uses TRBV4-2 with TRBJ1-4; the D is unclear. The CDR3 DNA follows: TGTGCCAGCAGCCAAGCAGTGGGCAGAATTAATGAAAAACTGTTTTTT. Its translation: CASSQAVGRINEKLFF.